A single sample gave rise to the 7 T cell receptor beta chains below, sequenced in a study of T-cell reconstitution after alpha-beta-depleted transplantation in children. The TCRbeta library was prepared with unique molecular identifiers. TCRdb analysed the PCR reads with MiXCR anew, one entry per CDR3 protein. The sample consists of 450,000 to 600,000 distinct CDR3 sequences, roughly a tenth of them appearing once. The input for sequencing was PBMCs, taken before TCRalphabeta/CD19-depleted stem cell transplant. The source is a child aged 2-15 years with inherited bone marrow failure, due to receive a stem cell transplant.

This sequence joins TRBV20-1 and TRBJ2-7; a weak D match, TRBD1 (5 bases). The CDR3 is 15 amino acids. The germline CDR1 and CDR2 sequences are DFQATT and SNEGSKA (reference sequence). Trimming took 1 base from V and 2 from J, leaving 15 bases between them. CDR3 nucleotide sequence: TGCAGTGCTAGAGCAAGGCAGGGCGATCCCTACGAGCAGTACTTC. Amino acid sequence: CSARARQGDPYEQYF.

This clonotype occurred many times. The chain uses TRBV7-2 and TRBJ1-5; tentatively, D is TRBD1 (6 bases). CDR1 is SGHTA, CDR2 FQGNSA, per germline. The CDR3 runs to 16 residues. V was pared by 2 bases and J by 5 bases, with 16 bases between. CDR3 sequence reads: CASSLWGGAVYQPQHF. The CDR3 nucleotides read TGTGCCAGCAGCTTATGGGGGGGGGCAGTTTATCAGCCCCAGCATTTT.

This clonotype was seen a single time. A read error may explain this, as a much larger clone is one base away. This sequence joins TRBV20-1 and TRBJ1-1; D call uncertain. With 3 bases removed from V and 1 base from J, the gap between germline ends came to 6 bases. The CDR3 consists of 12 residues. CDR1 and CDR2 (germline): DFQATT, SNEGSKA (reference sequence). This CDR3 reads CSARIRNTEAFF. CDR3 sequence (DNA): TGCAGTGCTAGGATAAGGAACACTGAAGCTTTCTTT.

This clonotype was counted many times. The chain recombines TRBV7-2 with TRBJ1-1; D is uncertain. This CDR3 has 14 amino acids. Germline CDR1 SGHTA, CDR2 FQGNSA. V gave up 1 base and J gave up 5 bases, with 11 bases separating them. CDR3: CASSLGLRVTEAFF. CDR3 coding DNA: TGTGCCAGCAGCTTAGGTCTTCGGGTTACTGAAGCTTTCTTT.

There are many counts of this clonotype. This CDR3 reads CASKSSGGSYEQYF. CDR3 coding DNA: TGTGCCAGCAAGTCCTCCGGCGGGAGCTACGAGCAGTACTTC. V and J are TRBV7-8 and TRBJ2-7; TRBD2 matches at 7 bases. This CDR3 has 14 amino acids. V lost 7 bases and J lost 3; bases outside the gene matches: 9. Germline values: CDR1 SGHVS, CDR2 FQNEAQ.

This clonotype was counted ten times or more. The chain has TRBV29-1 and TRBJ1-1, with D possibly matching TRBD1 (5 bases). CDR3 length: 13 residues. CDR1 is SQVTM and CDR2 is ANQGSEA in the germline V gene. V was clipped by 6 bases and J by 0 bases, with 11 bases between them. DNA for the CDR3: TGCAGCGTGACAACAGGCCTGAACACTGAAGCTTTCTTT. This sequence encodes CSVTTGLNTEAFF.

This clonotype appeared many times. CDR3 protein: CASSSFGGRLDEQYF. CDR3 DNA sequence: TGTGCCAGCAGCTCGTTCGGCGGGAGGCTCGACGAGCAGTACTTC. The chain has TRBV7-9 and TRBJ2-7; 8 bases are shared with TRBD2. This CDR3 region has 15 residues. CDR1 SEHNR and CDR2 FQNEAQ come from the germline V gene (reference sequence). The V segment lost 4 bases and the J segment 5 bases; nucleotides outside the gene matches: 10. Variable domain in full (rest from reference TRBV7-9 and TRBJ2-7): DTGVSQNPRHKITKRGQNVTFRCDPISEHNRLYWYRQTLGQGPEFLTYFQNEAQLEKSRLLSDRFSAERPKGSFSTLEIQRTEQGDSAMYLCASSSFGGRLDEQYFGPGTRLTVT.